What follows are 10 T cell receptor beta chains derived from one specimen sequenced in a study of blood T cells in healthy people across ages. The authors ran a second PCR of about 6 to 11 cycles using a sample-barcoded 5' primer and a J-beta primer mix. TCRdb fed the 5' RACE reads into MiXCR, producing one record per CDR3 protein. The profile covers about 1,500,000 distinct CDR3 sequences, with 42% appearing a single time and approximately 7.9% taken by the ten largest. Sequences were obtained from blood. The origin of the receptors is a young woman in good health.

This clonotype was counted only a few times. This rearrangement joins TRBV5-1 to TRBJ2-1; D is unclear. Germline CDR1 and CDR2: SGHRS and YFSETQ. CDR3 length equals 17 residues. The V end lost 0 bases, the J end lost 0 bases, and 13 bases lay between the germline ends. The CDR3 here is CASSLALGPVSYNEQFF. Here the CDR3 DNA reads TGCGCCAGCAGCTTGGCTCTAGGGCCGGTCTCCTACAATGAGCAGTTCTTC.

This clonotype turned up a few times. The chain links TRBV7-9 to TRBJ2-7; D ambiguous. The CDR3 extends over 11 amino acids. Trimming cost V 7 bases and J 1 base, with 5 bases left between them. Germline CDR1 reads SEHNR; CDR2 reads FQNEAQ (reference sequence). The CDR3 reads CASIGSYEQYF. CDR3 in DNA: TGTGCCAGCATCGGTTCCTACGAGCAGTACTTC.

The chain uses TRBV28 and TRBJ2-5; TRBD1 aligns across 7 bases. V trimming: 5 bases; J trimming: 3 bases; junction bases outside the gene matches: 9. Looked up from germline, CDR1 is MDHEN and CDR2 is SYDVKM. CDR3 length: 15 residues. DNA of the CDR3: TGTGCCAGCAGTACTCCGGGACAGAGTAAAGAGACCCAGTACTTC. It translates to CASSTPGQSKETQYF.

This chain joins TRBV10-3 and TRBJ1-2; D is uncertain. Germline CDR1 reads ENHRY; CDR2 reads SYGVKD. The CDR3 runs to 14 residues. Trimming took 1 base from V and 0 from J, leaving 6 bases between them. CDR3 sequence (DNA): TGTGCCATCAGTGAGTGGGGTTCTAACTATGGCTACACCTTC. Its protein product is CAISEWGSNYGYTF.

The J gene is TRBJ2-7, the V gene TRBV4-1, with D possibly TRBD2 on 6 matching bases. Trimming shortened V by 0 bases and J by 2 bases, and 14 bases separated the two germline ends. The CDR3 extends over 16 amino acids. Germline loops: CDR1 MGHRA, CDR2 YSYEKL. This CDR3 is CASSQEAEGLTYEQYF. DNA for the CDR3: TGCGCCAGCAGCCAAGAGGCGGAGGGCCTTACCTACGAGCAGTACTTC.

The rearrangement uses TRBV20-1 and TRBJ2-5, with 7 bases lining up with TRBD2. Trimming at V came to 0 bases and at J to 13 bases, leaving 20 bases not matched to a gene. Germline CDR1 and CDR2: DFQATT and SNEGSKA (reference sequence). The CDR3 is made up of 16 amino acids. DNA of the CDR3: TGCAGTGCTAGAGATACAATAACTGCGGGAGCCCTTGGGGGGTACTTC. Protein: CSARDTITAGALGGYF.

The DNA for the CDR3 is TGTGCCAGCAGTATCCAGGGATCTGGGGCCAACGTCCTGACTTTC. This translates into CASSIQGSGANVLTF. V and J are TRBV27 and TRBJ2-6; D might be TRBD1 (5 bases). The CDR3 extends over 15 amino acids. The V gene lost 5 bases and the J gene lost 1 base, with 9 bases spanning the gap. Germline loops: CDR1 MNHEY, CDR2 SMNVEV (reference sequence).

The chain couples TRBV2 to TRBJ2-5; TRBD2 might be the D (6 bases). This CDR3 has 14 residues. The V end was cut by 9 bases, the J end by 7 bases, with 21 bases between. Germline V lookup: CDR1 SNHLY, CDR2 FYNNEI. CDR3 loop: CASCSGLAGGTQYF. For the CDR3, the DNA is TGTGCCAGTTGTAGCGGCTTAGCCGGGGGGACCCAGTACTTC.

The chain couples TRBV10-2 to TRBJ2-7; D not certain. Trimming left V 3 bases short and J 2 bases short, with 8 bases between. Germline V CDR1 and CDR2: WSHSY, SAAADI. This CDR3 comprises 13 residues. The CDR3 DNA reads TGCGCCAGCAGTGACCTAGACCCCTACGAGCAGTACTTC. As protein: CASSDLDPYEQYF.

The chain uses TRBV4-2 and TRBJ2-3; D gene unclear. V lost 3 bases and J lost 2, with 18 bases in between. The germline gives CDR1 LGHNA, CDR2 YNFKEQ. The CDR3 covers 17 residues. CDR3 sequence reads: CASSHGLVGSITDTQYF. The CDR3 nucleotides are TGTGCCAGCAGCCATGGGCTAGTGGGTTCAATCACAGATACGCAGTATTTT.